This T cell receptor beta chain was retrieved from a study of T cells in Graves' hyperthyroidism and ophthalmopathy. RNA transcripts yielded amplified TCR beta CDR3 regions. Initially, a first-round RT-PCR of the TCR CDR3 employed the HTBI primer set. TCRdb reanalysed the multiplex PCR reads using MiXCR and keeps one entry per CDR3 protein. The data contain around 540,000 distinct CDR3 sequences, approximately 44% of them seen just once; the ten biggest clones take up 8% to 8.5%. The CDR3 loop spans 14 amino acids. CDR1 SGHTA and CDR2 FQGNSA come from the germline V gene. The V and J ends lost 2 bases and 2 bases respectively, with 10 bases between them.

V usage is TRBV7-2 and J usage is TRBJ2-7; possibly TRBD1 or TRBD2 for D (5 bases each). This receptor was taken from a woman aged 18-35 years with Graves' hyperthyroidism. Source material: peripheral blood or thyroid tissue (not recorded which). As DNA, the CDR3 is TGTGCCAGCAGCTTAAGTAGGGGACCCTACGAGCAGTACTTC. This gives the protein CASSLSRGPYEQYF.